A selection of T cell receptor beta chains follows, all from one sample in a study of T cell responses to AZD1222 COVID-19 vaccine. The repertoire was sequenced with immunoSEQ multiplex PCR; TCRdb's copy has only in-frame clones and lacks some. The table records 150,000 to 200,000 clones, approximately 93% of them present only once. The sample was peripheral blood, taken on day 0 of AZD1222 vaccination. The receptor set was obtained from an adult in good health. Each CDR3 is given with its conserved first and last residue. D genes are given only for firm matches.

17	TRBJ1-5	NA	TRBV4-2	CASSHPQLEGNNQPQHF
13	TRBJ2-5	NA	TRBV9	CASSAGTQETQYF
15	TRBJ1-2	NA	TRBV3-1/TRBV3-2	CASSQELGAWSGYTF
11	TRBJ1-5	NA	TRBV6-5	CASSLGQPQHF
15	TRBJ1-1	TRBD1	TRBV3-1/TRBV3-2	CASSGPGQGARKAFF
17	TRBJ1-1	NA	TRBV4-1	CASTPSNPTAYNTEAFF
13	TRBJ2-7	NA	TRBV25-1	CASSEQGVDEQYF
12	TRBJ1-6	NA	TRBV30	CAWADWGSPLHF
14	TRBJ2-1	NA	TRBV5-1	CASSFATANNEQFF
15	TRBJ2-1	NA	TRBV5-1	CASSLLGSSYNEQFF
15	TRBJ1-4	NA	TRBV5-1	CASSLYGEYGEKLFF
14	TRBJ2-7	NA	TRBV15	CATSSSVVTYEQYF
13	TRBJ1-2	NA	TRBV5-1	CASSLAAPAGYTF
15	TRBJ1-6	NA	TRBV25-1	CASSERTEFNSPLHF
13	TRBJ1-1	NA	TRBV18	CASSQGPNTEAFF
16	TRBJ1-5	NA	TRBV15	CATGYGGRLSNQPQHF
19	TRBJ2-6	TRBD1	TRBV18	CASSPLPRDRGSGANVLTF
15	TRBJ2-7	NA	TRBV7-6	CASSERSLGAYEQYF
15	TRBJ1-5	NA	TRBV7-6	CASSPTSREDQPQHF
15	TRBJ1-1	TRBD1	TRBV5-4	CASSLPGQLNTEAFF